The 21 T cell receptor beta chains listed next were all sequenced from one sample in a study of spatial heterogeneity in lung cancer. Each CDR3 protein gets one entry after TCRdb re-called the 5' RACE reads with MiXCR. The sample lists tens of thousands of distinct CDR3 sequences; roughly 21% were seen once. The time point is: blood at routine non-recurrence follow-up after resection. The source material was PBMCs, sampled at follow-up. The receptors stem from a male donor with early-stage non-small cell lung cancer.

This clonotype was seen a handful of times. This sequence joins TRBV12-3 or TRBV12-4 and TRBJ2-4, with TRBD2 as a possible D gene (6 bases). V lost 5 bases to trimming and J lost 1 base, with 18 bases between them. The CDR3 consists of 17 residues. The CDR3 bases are TGTGCCAGCAGTGCCCCCCCCGGGAGATCGGCCAAAAACATTCAGTACTTC. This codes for CASSAPPGRSAKNIQYF.

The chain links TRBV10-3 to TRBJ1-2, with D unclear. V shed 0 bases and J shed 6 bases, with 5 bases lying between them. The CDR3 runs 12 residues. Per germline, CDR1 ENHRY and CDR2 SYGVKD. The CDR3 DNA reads TGTGCCATCAGTGAGTCTGGCGATGGCTACACCTTC. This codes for CAISESGDGYTF.

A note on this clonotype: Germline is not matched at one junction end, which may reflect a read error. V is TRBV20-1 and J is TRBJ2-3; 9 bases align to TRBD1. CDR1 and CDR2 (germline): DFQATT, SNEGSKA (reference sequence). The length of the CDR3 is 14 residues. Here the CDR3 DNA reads TGCAGTGCTAGGGGGACAGGGAGAGCAGATATGCAGTATTTT. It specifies CSARGTGRADMQYF.

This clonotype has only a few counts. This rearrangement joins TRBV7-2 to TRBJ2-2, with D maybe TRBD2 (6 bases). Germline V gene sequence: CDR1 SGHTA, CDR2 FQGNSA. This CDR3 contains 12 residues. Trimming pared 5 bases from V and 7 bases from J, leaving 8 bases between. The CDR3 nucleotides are TGTGCCAGCAGCAGGGACTTCGGGGAGCTGTTTTTT. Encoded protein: CASSRDFGELFF.

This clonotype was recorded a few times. The CDR3 DNA reads as TGTGCCAGCAGCTTGGTGGTCACAGATACGCAGTATTTT. The encoded protein is CASSLVVTDTQYF. The chain recombines TRBV7-9 with TRBJ2-3; no clear D. The CDR3 extends over 13 amino acids. CDR1 and CDR2 from the germline V gene are SEHNR and FQNEAQ (reference sequence). V lost 3 bases and J lost 2, with 6 bases in between.

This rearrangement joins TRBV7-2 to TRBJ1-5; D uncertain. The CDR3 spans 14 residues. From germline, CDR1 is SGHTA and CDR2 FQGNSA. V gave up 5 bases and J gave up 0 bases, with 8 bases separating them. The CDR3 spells CASSRGNSNQPQHF. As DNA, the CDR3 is TGTGCCAGCAGCCGAGGTAATAGCAATCAGCCCCAGCATTTT.

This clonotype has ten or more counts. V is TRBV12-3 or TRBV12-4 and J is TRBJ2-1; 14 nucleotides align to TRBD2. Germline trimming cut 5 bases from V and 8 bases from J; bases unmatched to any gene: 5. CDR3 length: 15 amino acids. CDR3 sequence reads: CASSPGTSGSDEQFF. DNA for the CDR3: TGTGCCAGCAGTCCCGGGACTAGCGGGAGCGATGAGCAGTTCTTC.

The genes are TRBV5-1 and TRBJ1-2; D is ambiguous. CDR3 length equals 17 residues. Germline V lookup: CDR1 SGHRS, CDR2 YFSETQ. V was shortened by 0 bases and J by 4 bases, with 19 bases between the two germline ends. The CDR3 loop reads CASSLVSKARDFYGYTF. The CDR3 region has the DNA TGCGCCAGCAGCTTGGTTTCTAAGGCCCGGGATTTCTATGGCTACACCTTC.

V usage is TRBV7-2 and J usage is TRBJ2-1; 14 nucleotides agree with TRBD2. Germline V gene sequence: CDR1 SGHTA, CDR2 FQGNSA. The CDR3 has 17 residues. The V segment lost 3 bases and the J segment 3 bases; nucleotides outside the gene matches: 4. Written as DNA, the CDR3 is TGTGCCAGCAGCTTTGGGACTAGCGGGGGACTCTACAATGAGCAGTTCTTC. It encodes CASSFGTSGGLYNEQFF.

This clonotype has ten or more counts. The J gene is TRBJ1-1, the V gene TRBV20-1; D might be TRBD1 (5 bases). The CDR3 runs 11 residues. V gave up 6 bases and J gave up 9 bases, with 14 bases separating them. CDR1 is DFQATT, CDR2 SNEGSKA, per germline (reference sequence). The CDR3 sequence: CSAPVQAQAFF. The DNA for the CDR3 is TGCAGTGCCCCCGTACAGGCACAAGCTTTCTTT.

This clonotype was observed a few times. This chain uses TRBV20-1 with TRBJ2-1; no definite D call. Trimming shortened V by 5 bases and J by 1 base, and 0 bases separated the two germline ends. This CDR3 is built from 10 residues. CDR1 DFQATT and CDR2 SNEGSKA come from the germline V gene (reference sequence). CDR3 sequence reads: CSASYNEQFF. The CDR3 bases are TGCAGTGCTTCCTACAATGAGCAGTTCTTC.

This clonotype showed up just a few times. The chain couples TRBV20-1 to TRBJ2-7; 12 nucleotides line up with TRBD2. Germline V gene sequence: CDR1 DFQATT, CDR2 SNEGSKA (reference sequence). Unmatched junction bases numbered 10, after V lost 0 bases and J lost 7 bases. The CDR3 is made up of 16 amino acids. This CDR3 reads CSARDWTSGMKNEQYF. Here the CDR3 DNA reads TGCAGTGCTAGAGATTGGACTAGCGGGATGAAAAATGAGCAGTACTTC.

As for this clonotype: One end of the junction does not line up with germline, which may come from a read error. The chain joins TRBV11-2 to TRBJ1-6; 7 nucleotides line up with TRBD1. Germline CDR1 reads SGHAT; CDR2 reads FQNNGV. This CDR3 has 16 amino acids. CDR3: CASSWSGTAINSPLYF. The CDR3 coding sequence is TGTGCCAGCAGCTGGAGCGGGACAGCCATAAATTCACCCCTCTACTTT.

CDR3 nucleotide sequence: TGTGCCCCCGGGACAGACTACAATGAGCAGTTCTTC. It translates to CAPGTDYNEQFF. J is TRBJ2-1 and V is TRBV12-3 or TRBV12-4, with 7 bases identical to TRBD1. J gave up 3 bases and V 11 bases, and 4 bases lay outside the gene matches. This CDR3 is built from 12 residues.

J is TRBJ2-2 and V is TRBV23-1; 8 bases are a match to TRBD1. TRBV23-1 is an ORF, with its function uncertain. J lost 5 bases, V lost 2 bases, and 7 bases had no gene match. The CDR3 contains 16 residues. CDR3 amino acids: CASSQPGNRGTGELFF. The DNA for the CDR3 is TGCGCCAGCAGTCAACCCGGGAACAGGGGGACCGGGGAGCTGTTTTTT.

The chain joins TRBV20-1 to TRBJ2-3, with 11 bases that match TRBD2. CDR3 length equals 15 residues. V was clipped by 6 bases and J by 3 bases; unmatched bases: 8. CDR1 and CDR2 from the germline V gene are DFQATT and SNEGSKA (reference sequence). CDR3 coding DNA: TGCAGTGCGGACCGACTAGCGGGGATGACAGATACGCAGTATTTT. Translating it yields CSADRLAGMTDTQYF.

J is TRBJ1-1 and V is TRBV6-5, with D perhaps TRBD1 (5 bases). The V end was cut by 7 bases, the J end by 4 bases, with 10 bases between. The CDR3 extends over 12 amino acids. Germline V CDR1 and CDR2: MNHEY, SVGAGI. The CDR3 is CASTGQRTEAFF. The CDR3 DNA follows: TGTGCCAGCACAGGGCAGCGCACTGAAGCTTTCTTT.

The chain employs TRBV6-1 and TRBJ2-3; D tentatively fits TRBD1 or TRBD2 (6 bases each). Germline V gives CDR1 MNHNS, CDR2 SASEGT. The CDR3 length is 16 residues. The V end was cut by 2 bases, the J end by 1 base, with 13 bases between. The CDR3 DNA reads TGTGCCAGCAGTGAATTTGGACGGGGGCGCACAGATACGCAGTATTTT. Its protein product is CASSEFGRGRTDTQYF.

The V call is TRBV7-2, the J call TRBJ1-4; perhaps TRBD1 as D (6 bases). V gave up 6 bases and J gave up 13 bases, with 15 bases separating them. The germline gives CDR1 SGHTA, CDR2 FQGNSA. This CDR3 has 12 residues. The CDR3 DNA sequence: TGTGCCAGCAGACGGGACACAGGGTCACTGTTTTTT. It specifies CASRRDTGSLFF.

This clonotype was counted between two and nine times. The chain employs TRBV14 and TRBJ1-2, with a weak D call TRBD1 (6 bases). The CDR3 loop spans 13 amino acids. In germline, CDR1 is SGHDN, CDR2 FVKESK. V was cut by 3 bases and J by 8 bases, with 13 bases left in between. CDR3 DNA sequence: TGTGCCAGCAGCCAGTTTCAGGGGACCGGCTACACCTTC. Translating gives CASSQFQGTGYTF.

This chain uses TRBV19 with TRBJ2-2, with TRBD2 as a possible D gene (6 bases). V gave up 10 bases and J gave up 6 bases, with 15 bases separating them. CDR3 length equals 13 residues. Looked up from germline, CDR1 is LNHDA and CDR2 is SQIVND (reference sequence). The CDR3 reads CAIGRGSPGELFF. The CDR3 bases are TGTGCCATTGGGCGGGGTTCTCCCGGGGAGCTGTTTTTT.